This entry is about one T cell receptor (beta chain). Its target is unknown. The source of the sample is a study of blood T cells in healthy people across ages. A sample-barcoded 5' primer and a J-beta primer mix were used in a second PCR of roughly 7 to 11 cycles. Through a template-switch adaptor with 12 random nucleotides, each cDNA molecule received a tag. Every individual sample yielded 3 million or more paired-end reads (each containing CDR3). TCRdb passed the 5' RACE reads through MiXCR, listing each CDR3 protein once. Altogether about 570,000 distinct CDR3 sequences are present, 25% to 30% being singletons, with the ten largest covering about 18%. Caucasian individuals from Russia who were healthy and aged 6 to 90 acted as donors. CDR3 length: 15 residues. With 11 bases removed from V and 1 base from J, the gap between germline ends came to 18 bases. Overall study findings and caveats: Both naive CD4+ cell counts and diversity were greater in long-lived donors than in aged donors.

The source is a woman aged 70-85 years in good health. Sequenced: blood. The genes are TRBV23-1 and TRBJ1-3; D call uncertain. TRBV23-1 is filed as an ORF, its function uncertain. The CDR3 loop is CAQQAGGGSGNTIYF. The CDR3 nucleotides are TGCGCCCAGCAAGCAGGCGGAGGGTCTGGAAACACCATATATTTT.